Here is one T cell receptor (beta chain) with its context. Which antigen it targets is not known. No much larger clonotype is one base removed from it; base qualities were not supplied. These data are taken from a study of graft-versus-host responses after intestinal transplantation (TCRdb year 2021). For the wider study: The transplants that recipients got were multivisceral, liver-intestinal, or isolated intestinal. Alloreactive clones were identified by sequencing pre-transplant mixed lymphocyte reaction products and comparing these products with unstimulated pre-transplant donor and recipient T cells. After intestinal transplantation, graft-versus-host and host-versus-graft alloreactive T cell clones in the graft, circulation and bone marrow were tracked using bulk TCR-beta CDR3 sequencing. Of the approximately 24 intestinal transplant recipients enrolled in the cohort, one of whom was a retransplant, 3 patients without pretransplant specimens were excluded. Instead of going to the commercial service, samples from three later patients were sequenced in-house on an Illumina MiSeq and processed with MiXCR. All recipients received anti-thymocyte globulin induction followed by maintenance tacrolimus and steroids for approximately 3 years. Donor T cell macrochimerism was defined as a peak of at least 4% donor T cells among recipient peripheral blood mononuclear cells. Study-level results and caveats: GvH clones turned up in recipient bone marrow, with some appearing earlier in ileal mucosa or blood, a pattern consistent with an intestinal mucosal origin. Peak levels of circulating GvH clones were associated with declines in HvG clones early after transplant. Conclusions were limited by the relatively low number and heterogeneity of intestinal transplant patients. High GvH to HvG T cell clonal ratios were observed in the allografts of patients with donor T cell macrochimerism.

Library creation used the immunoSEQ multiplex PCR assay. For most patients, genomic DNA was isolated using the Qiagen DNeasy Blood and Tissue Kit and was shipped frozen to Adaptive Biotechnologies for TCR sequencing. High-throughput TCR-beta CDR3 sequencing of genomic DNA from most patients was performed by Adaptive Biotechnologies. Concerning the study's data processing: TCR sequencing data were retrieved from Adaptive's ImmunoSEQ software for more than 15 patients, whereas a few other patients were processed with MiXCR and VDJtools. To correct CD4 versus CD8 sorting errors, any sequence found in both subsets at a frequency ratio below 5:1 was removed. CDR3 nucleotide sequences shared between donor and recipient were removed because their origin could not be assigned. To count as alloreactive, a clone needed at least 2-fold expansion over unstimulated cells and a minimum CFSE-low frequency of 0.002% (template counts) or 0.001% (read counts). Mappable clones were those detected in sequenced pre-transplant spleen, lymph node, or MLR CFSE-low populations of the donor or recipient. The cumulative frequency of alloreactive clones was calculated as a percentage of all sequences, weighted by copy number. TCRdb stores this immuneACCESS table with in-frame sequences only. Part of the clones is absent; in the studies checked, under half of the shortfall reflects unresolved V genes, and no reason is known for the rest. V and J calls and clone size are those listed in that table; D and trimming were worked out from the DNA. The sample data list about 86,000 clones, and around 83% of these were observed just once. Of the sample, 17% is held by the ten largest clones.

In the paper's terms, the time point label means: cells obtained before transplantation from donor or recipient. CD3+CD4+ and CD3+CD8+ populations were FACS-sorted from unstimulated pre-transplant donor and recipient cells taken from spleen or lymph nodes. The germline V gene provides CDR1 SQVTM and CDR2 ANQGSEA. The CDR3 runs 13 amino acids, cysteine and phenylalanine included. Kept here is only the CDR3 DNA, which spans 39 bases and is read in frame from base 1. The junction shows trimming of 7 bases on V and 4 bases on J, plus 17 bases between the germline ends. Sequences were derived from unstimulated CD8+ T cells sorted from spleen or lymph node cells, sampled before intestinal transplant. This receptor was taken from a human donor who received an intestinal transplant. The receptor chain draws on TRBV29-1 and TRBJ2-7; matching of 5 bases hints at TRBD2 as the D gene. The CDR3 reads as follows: CSASVNGNYEQYF. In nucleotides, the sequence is TGCAGCGCATCTGTTAACGGGAATTACGAGCAGTACTTC.